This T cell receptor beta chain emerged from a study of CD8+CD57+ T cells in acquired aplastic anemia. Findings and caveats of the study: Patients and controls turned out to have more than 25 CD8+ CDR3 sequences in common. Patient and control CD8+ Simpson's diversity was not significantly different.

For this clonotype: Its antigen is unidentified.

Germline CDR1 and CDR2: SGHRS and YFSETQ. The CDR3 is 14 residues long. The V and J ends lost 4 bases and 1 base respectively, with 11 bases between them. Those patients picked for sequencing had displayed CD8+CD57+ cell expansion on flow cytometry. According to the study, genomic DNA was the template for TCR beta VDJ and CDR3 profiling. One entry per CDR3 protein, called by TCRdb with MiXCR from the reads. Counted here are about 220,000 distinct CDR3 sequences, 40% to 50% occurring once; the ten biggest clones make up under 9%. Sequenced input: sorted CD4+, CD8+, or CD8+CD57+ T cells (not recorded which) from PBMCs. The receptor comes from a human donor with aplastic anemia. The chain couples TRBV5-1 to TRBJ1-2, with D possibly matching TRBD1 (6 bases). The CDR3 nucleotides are TGCGCCAGCAGCCAGAGAGGGGGTAACTATGGCTACACCTTC. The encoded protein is CASSQRGGNYGYTF.